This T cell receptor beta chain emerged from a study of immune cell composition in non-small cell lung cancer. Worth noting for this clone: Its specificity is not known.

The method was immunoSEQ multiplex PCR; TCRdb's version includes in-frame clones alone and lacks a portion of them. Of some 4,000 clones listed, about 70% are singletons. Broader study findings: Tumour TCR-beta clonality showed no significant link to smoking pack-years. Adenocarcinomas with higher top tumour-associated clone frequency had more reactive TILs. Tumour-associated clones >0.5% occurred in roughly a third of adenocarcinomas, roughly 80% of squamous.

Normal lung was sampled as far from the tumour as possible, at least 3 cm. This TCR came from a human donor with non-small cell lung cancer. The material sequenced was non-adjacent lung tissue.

CDR3 sequence: CASSAWGQGADEQYF. The CDR3 DNA is TGTGCCAGCAGTGCGTGGGGACAGGGGGCCGACGAGCAGTACTTC. V and J are TRBV6-1 and TRBJ2-7, with TRBD1 matching 12 bases. J lost 5 bases, V lost 4 bases, and 6 bases had no gene match. CDR1 is MNHNS, CDR2 SASEGT, per germline. CDR3 length equals 15 residues.